These 4 T cell receptor beta chains were sequenced from one sample in a study of CD8 T cells in Susac syndrome. Random hexamers primed reverse transcription of roughly 0.5 to 1 ug RNA. TCRdb reanalysed the immunoSEQ multiplex PCR reads using MiXCR and keeps one entry per CDR3 protein. The top ten hold roughly 0.095% of the sample, which has 180,000 or so distinct CDR3 sequences, more than 90% seen once. Sequenced material: CD4+ T cells from PBMCs. The receptor set was obtained from a human donor with multiple sclerosis.

The genes are TRBV10-3 and TRBJ1-2; possible D gene TRBD1, 6 bases. The V gene's germline CDR1 is ENHRY and CDR2 SYGVKD. The V and J ends lost 0 bases and 3 bases respectively, with 8 bases between them. The CDR3 is 14 amino acids. The CDR3 loop reads CAISESTGYYGYTF. The CDR3 DNA sequence: TGTGCCATCAGTGAGTCAACAGGGTACTATGGCTACACCTTC.

The rearrangement uses TRBV20-1 and TRBJ1-1; perhaps TRBD1 as D (5 bases). CDR1 and CDR2 (germline): DFQATT, SNEGSKA (reference sequence). CDR3 length equals 14 residues. V was pared by 6 bases and J by 6 bases, with 20 bases between. The CDR3 sequence: CSASPGYRGSEAFF. CDR3 DNA: TGCAGTGCATCACCGGGATATCGGGGCTCTGAAGCTTTCTTT.

CDR3 residues: CASSEALAGILGYTF. The CDR3 region has the DNA TGTGCCAGCAGTGAAGCGCTTGCGGGGATCTTGGGCTACACCTTC. The V and J genes are TRBV2 and TRBJ1-2; D gene ambiguous. Per germline, CDR1 SNHLY and CDR2 FYNNEI. This CDR3 is built from 15 residues. The V gene lost 0 bases and the J gene lost 8 bases, with 16 bases spanning the gap.

This clonotype was detected only a few times. The rearrangement links TRBV7-7 to TRBJ2-5, with TRBD1 matching over 9 bases. The CDR3 is 13 residues long. The germline gives CDR1 SSHAT, CDR2 FNYEAQ (reference sequence). After removal of 5 bases from V and 3 bases from J, the junction contained 1 base not matched to a gene. The CDR3 coding sequence is TGTGCCAGCAGCCGGGACAGGGAAGAGACCCAGTACTTC. This translates into CASSRDREETQYF.